The 3 T cell receptor beta chains given below trace back to one sample, sequenced in a study of beta chain features in type 1 diabetes. Reverse transcribing all isolated RNA meant expressed TCRB transcripts were sequenced. The protocol was immunoSEQ multiplex PCR, while the TCRdb copy is restricted to in-frame clones and leaves out a portion. Here the sample spans more than 150,000 clones, roughly an eighth being singletons. Specimen: central memory CD4+ T cells from blood. These receptors came from a woman in her late teens or twenties in good health.

J is TRBJ2-3 and V is TRBV15, with TRBD2 identical over 7 bases. V lost 9 bases to trimming and J lost 5 bases; unmatched junction nucleotides: 14. This CDR3 comprises 15 residues. Per the germline V gene, CDR1 is LNHNV and CDR2 is YYDKDF (reference sequence). This chain's CDR3 is CATGDWRESKDTQYF. The CDR3 DNA sequence: TGTGCCACGGGCGACTGGCGGGAGTCGAAAGATACGCAGTATTTT.

The sample holds a few counts of this clone. CDR3 DNA: TGCGCCAGCGGAACAGAGTTGAGTGAGCAGTTCTTC. Amino acid sequence: CASGTELSEQFF. The rearrangement links TRBV5-1 to TRBJ2-1; D is unclear. V lost 7 bases, J lost 9 bases, and 14 bases lay in between. Germline values: CDR1 SGHRS, CDR2 YFSETQ. The CDR3 sequence is 12 residues long.

This clone has more than one count but fewer than ten. V usage is TRBV15 and J usage is TRBJ2-2, with 11 bases matching TRBD2. V lost 5 bases, J lost 3 bases, and 8 bases stayed unmatched. CDR1 is LNHNV and CDR2 is YYDKDF in the germline V gene (reference sequence). The CDR3 length is 17 residues. CDR3 protein: CATSPNPSGRYTGELFF. The CDR3 nucleotides are TGTGCCACCAGCCCGAACCCTAGCGGGAGGTACACCGGGGAGCTGTTTTTT.